Below are 16 T cell receptor beta chains sequenced from a single sample in a study of blood T cell repertoires in COVID-19. Clones were read by immunoSEQ multiplex PCR, and TCRdb kept only the in-frame ones, dropping some. The sample shows over 200,000 clones, 83% of them seen only once. Material: peripheral blood. The receptors derive from a man between 35 and 55 years old with active or convalescent COVID-19.

The rearrangement joins TRBV30 to TRBJ1-1, with D possibly TRBD1 on 5 matching bases. In germline, CDR1 is GTSNPN, CDR2 SVGIG (reference sequence). Trimming removed 0 bases from V and 3 bases from J, with 8 bases in between. The CDR3 loop spans 13 amino acids. CDR3: CAWSVAGDTEAFF. The CDR3 nucleotides are TGTGCCTGGAGTGTAGCGGGGGACACTGAAGCTTTCTTT.

As for this clone: The sample contains more than one DNA sequence encoding this CDR3. The chain carries TRBV29-1 and TRBJ2-7, with 13 bases identical to TRBD2. This CDR3 has 17 residues. In germline, CDR1 is SQVTM, CDR2 ANQGSEA. Germline trimming cut 6 bases from V and 2 bases from J; bases unmatched to any gene: 13. The CDR3 nucleotides read TGCAGCGTGGCTGGGACTAGCGGGGATGGGGGCACCTACGAGCAGTACTTC. Encoded protein: CSVAGTSGDGGTYEQYF.

The chain is built from TRBV5-1 and TRBJ2-7; 7 bases are a match to TRBD2. V lost 1 base to trimming and J lost 3 bases; unmatched junction nucleotides: 13. There are 17 residues in the CDR3. Germline V gives CDR1 SGHRS, CDR2 YFSETQ. The CDR3 region has the DNA TGCGCCAGCAGCTTGTTAGTTGGGGGAGGGCGCGGCTACGAGCAGTACTTC. Translated, it gives CASSLLVGGGRGYEQYF.

CDR3 bases: TGTGCCAGCAGCTCAACTCTAGAGCAGTACTTC. It is translated as CASSSTLEQYF. The chain carries TRBV6-6 and TRBJ2-7; unclear D gene. Per the germline V gene, CDR1 is MNHNY and CDR2 is SVGAGI (reference sequence). Trimming took off 6 bases at V and 7 bases at J, with 10 bases between the two ends. CDR3 length: 11 amino acids.

V is TRBV14 and J is TRBJ1-1, with unresolved D. The length of the CDR3 is 13 residues. Germline V gives CDR1 SGHDN, CDR2 FVKESK. The ends were cut back, 2 bases at V and 2 bases at J, with 6 bases in the middle. The chain's CDR3 is CASSQQTNTEAFF. CDR3 nucleotides: TGTGCCAGCAGCCAACAGACAAACACTGAAGCTTTCTTT.

The chain recombines TRBV6-2 or TRBV6-3 with TRBJ1-5; D unresolved. Germline CDR1 reads MNHEY; CDR2 reads SVGEGT. Trimming stripped 2 bases from V and 2 bases from J, with 10 bases between. The CDR3 spans 15 residues. Here the CDR3 DNA reads TGTGCCAGCAGTTACGTCCAGAGGGGCAATCAGCCCCAGCATTTT. Translation gives CASSYVQRGNQPQHF.

This clone was observed a handful of times. V gene TRBV27 combines with J gene TRBJ2-2; TRBD2 matches 8 bases. V was pared by 7 bases and J by 0 bases, with 4 bases of the junction left unmatched. This CDR3 comprises 15 residues. CDR1 MNHEY and CDR2 SMNVEV come from the germline V gene (reference sequence). CDR3 region: CASTRGGSNTGELFF. CDR3 sequence (DNA): TGTGCCAGCACCCGGGGGGGGTCGAACACCGGGGAGCTGTTTTTT.

The rearrangement links TRBV5-1 to TRBJ2-2; D perhaps matches TRBD2 (6 bases). The CDR3 is 15 residues long. Germline-derived CDR1 and CDR2 are SGHRS and YFSETQ. The V and J ends lost 0 bases and 4 bases respectively, with 10 bases between them. CDR3 nucleotide sequence: TGCGCCAGCAGCTTGGACGGGAGCCGCACCGGGGAGCTGTTTTTT. It specifies CASSLDGSRTGELFF.

The CDR3 region is CASSFAAKAEAFF. The CDR3 DNA sequence: TGTGCCAGCAGTTTCGCGGCAAAGGCTGAAGCTTTCTTT. The chain is built from TRBV12-3 or TRBV12-4 and TRBJ1-1; D is uncertain. This CDR3 has 13 amino acids. The V end lost 3 bases, the J end lost 6 bases, and 11 bases lay between the germline ends.

The rearrangement joins TRBV9 to TRBJ2-5, with 13 bases matching TRBD2. CDR3 length equals 16 residues. CDR1 is SGDLS and CDR2 is YYNGEE in the germline V gene. With V trimmed by 4 bases and J by 2 bases, 5 bases remained unmatched. This CDR3 reads CASSIGTSGVQETQYF. The CDR3 region has the DNA TGTGCCAGCAGCATAGGGACTAGCGGGGTTCAAGAGACCCAGTACTTC.

CDR3 residues: CASSPTDRLNTEAFF. In DNA, the CDR3 is TGTGCCAGCAGCCCGACGGACAGGTTGAACACTGAAGCTTTCTTT. The chain carries TRBV3-1 (or the pseudogene TRBV3-2) and TRBJ1-1, with 7 bases fitting TRBD1. Germline values: CDR1 LGHDT, CDR2 YNNKEL (reference sequence). The CDR3 is made up of 15 amino acids. Trimming at V came to 4 bases and at J to 0 bases, leaving 5 bases not matched to a gene.

This clone was observed a handful of times. The chain joins TRBV5-6 to TRBJ1-6; D may be TRBD1 (5 bases). Germline V gene data show CDR1 as SGHDT and CDR2 as YYEEEE. The CDR3 extends over 15 amino acids. V was trimmed by 4 bases and J by 7 bases, leaving 15 bases between them. CDR3 coding DNA: TGTGCCAGCAGCATCGCGGGACTGATAAATTCACCCCTCCACTTT. It translates to CASSIAGLINSPLHF.

The chain combines TRBV4-2 with TRBJ2-7; tentative D call: TRBD2 (7 bases). The CDR3 length is 15 residues. The germline V gene has CDR1 LGHNA and CDR2 YNFKEQ. The V end was cut by 4 bases, the J end by 5 bases, with 18 bases between. CDR3 sequence: CASSPDAGAKNEQYF. The CDR3 DNA is TGTGCCAGCAGCCCTGATGCGGGGGCGAAGAACGAGCAGTACTTC.

This chain uses TRBV27 with TRBJ2-7; 10 bases are a match to TRBD1. CDR1 and CDR2 from the germline V gene are MNHEY and SMNVEV (reference sequence). The CDR3 has 14 amino acids. Trimming removed 4 bases from V and 9 bases from J; junction bases left unmatched: 9. CDR3 in DNA: TGTGCCAGCAGTTCTGTGACAGGGGGCGACTCGCAGTACTTC. Encoded protein: CASSSVTGGDSQYF.

The CDR3 region is CASTEQTRQETQYF. For the CDR3, the DNA is TGTGCCAGCACCGAACAAACCCGCCAAGAGACCCAGTACTTC. This rearrangement joins TRBV28 to TRBJ2-5; no definite D call. The CDR3 length is 14 residues. Trimming removed 7 bases from V and 1 base from J, with 13 bases in between. Germline CDR1 is MDHEN and CDR2 is SYDVKM.

In DNA form, the CDR3 reads TGTGCCAGCAAATCTTACATCTATGGCTACACCTTC. Encoded protein: CASKSYIYGYTF. The rearrangement links TRBV13 to TRBJ1-2; D gene unclear. Germline V gene data show CDR1 as PRHDT and CDR2 as FYEKMQ (reference sequence). The CDR3 contains 12 residues. The germline V and J ends were trimmed by 7 bases and 4 bases, with 10 bases remaining between them.